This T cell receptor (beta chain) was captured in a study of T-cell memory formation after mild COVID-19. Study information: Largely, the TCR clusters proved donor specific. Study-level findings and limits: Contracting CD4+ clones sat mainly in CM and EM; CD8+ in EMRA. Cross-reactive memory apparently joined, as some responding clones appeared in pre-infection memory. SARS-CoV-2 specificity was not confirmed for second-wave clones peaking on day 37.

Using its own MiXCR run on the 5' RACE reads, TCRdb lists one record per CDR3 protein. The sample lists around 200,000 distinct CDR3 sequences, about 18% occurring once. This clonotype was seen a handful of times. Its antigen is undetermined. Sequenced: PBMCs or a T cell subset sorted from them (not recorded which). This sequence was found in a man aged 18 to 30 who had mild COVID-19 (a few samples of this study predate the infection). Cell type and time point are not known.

CDR3 amino acids: CASSQVGRGYFSDTEAFF. In DNA, the CDR3 is TGTGCCAGCAGCCAAGTCGGCAGGGGATATTTTTCGGACACTGAAGCTTTCTTT. The rearrangement uses TRBV4-2 and TRBJ1-1; a weak D match, TRBD1 (6 bases). Trimming cost V 1 base and J 3 bases, with 21 bases left between them. Germline assignment: CDR1 LGHNA and CDR2 YNFKEQ. The CDR3 totals 18 residues.